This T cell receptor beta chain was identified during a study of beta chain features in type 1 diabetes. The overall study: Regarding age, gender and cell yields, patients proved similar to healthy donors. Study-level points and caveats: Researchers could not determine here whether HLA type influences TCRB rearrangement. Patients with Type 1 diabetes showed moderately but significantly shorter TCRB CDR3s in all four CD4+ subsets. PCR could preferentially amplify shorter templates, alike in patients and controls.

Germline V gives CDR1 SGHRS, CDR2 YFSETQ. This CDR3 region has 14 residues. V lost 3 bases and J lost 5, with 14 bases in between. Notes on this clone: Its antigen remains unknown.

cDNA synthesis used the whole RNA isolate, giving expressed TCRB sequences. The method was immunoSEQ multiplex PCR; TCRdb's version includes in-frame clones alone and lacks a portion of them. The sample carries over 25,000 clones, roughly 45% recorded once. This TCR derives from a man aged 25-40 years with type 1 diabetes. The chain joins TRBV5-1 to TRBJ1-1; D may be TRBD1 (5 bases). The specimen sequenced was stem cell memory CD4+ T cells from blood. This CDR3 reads CASSSQGMGTEAFF. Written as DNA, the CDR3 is TGCGCCAGCAGCTCGCAGGGTATGGGGACTGAAGCTTTCTTT.